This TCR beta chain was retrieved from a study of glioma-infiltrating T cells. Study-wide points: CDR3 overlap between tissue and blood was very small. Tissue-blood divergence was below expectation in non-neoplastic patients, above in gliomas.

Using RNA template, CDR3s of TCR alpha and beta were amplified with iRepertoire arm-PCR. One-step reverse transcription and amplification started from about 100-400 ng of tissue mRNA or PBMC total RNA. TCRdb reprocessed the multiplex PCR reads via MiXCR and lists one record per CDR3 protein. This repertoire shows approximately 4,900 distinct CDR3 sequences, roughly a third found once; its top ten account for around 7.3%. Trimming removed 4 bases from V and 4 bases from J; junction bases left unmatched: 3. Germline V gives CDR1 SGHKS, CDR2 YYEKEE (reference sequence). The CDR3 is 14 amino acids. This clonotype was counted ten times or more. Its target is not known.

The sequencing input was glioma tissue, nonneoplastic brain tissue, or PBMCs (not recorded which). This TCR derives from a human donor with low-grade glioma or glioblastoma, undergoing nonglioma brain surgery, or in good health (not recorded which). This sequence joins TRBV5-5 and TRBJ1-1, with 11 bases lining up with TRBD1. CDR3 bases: TGTGCCAGCAGCGGACAGGGGGCAGGCACTGAAGCTTTCTTT. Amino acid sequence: CASSGQGAGTEAFF.